Listed below are T cell receptor beta chains from one sample, sequenced in a study of high-grade serous ovarian cancer treatment subgroups. Data came from immunoSEQ multiplex PCR; TCRdb stores just in-frame clones and leaves some out. The table shows a few thousand clones, with roughly four fifths occurring only once. Sample: tumor tissue. These receptors all come from a human donor with high-grade serous ovarian cancer. The CDR3 runs from the conserved cysteine through the conserved F or W. The order of the fields is CDR3 protein, J gene, clone size, V gene. The size field is filled for only some rows; it gives once, few, many or a size class.

CDR3 protein: CASSELRLENTEAFF
J gene: TRBJ1-1
clone size: few
V gene: TRBV6-1

CDR3 protein: CASSKTGTEMNTEAFF
J gene: TRBJ1-1
clone size: NA
V gene: TRBV21-1

CDR3 protein: CASSVDDAEQFF
J gene: TRBJ2-1
clone size: NA
V gene: TRBV9

CDR3 protein: CASSPAQGLREKLFF
J gene: TRBJ1-4
clone size: NA
V gene: TRBV7-9

CDR3 protein: CASSRENSPLHF
J gene: TRBJ1-6
clone size: NA
V gene: TRBV5-1

CDR3 protein: CASSVGTGDIDTQYF
J gene: TRBJ2-3
clone size: once
V gene: TRBV9

CDR3 protein: CASSQNRDSLTLYGYTF
J gene: TRBJ1-2
clone size: few
V gene: TRBV27

CDR3 protein: CASSVEGLVTEAFF
J gene: TRBJ1-1
clone size: NA
V gene: TRBV2

CDR3 protein: CASRKTGGPISSGYTF
J gene: TRBJ1-2
clone size: NA
V gene: TRBV6-4

CDR3 protein: CASSHTPGEGKYGYTF
J gene: TRBJ1-2
clone size: NA
V gene: TRBV5-4

CDR3 protein: CASSLSGGEGVYEQYF
J gene: NA
clone size: NA
V gene: TRBV27